This T cell receptor beta chain came from a study of blood T cells in healthy people across ages. Whole-study findings and limits: The fall in TCR beta diversity per million T cells was roughly linear with age. Donor CMV status was unknown, possibly confounding expanded clonotype changes.

The authors ran a second PCR of 7 to 11 cycles using a sample-barcoded 5' primer and a J-beta primer mix. The authors tagged each cDNA molecule using a template-switch adaptor with 12 random nucleotides. TCRdb itself ran the 5' RACE reads through MiXCR, one entry per CDR3 protein. The sample yields more than 550,000 distinct CDR3 sequences, approximately 21% seen once. CDR3 size: 13 residues. The germline gives CDR1 SNHLY, CDR2 FYNNEI. The V end was cut by 8 bases, the J end by 4 bases, with 12 bases between. Regarding this clonotype: The target antigen is unknown.

This sequence originates from a man in his 70s in good health. The V call is TRBV2, the J call TRBJ1-5; D gene uncertain. Sequencing used blood. CDR3 DNA: TGTGCCAGCCACCGCGCTCAAAATCAGCCCCAGCATTTT. Translated, it gives CASHRAQNQPQHF.